This T cell receptor (beta chain) comes out of a study of blood T cell repertoires in COVID-19. At the level of the study: The samples span acute and convalescent COVID-19 from the United States, Italy and Spain. Sources were T cells, B-cell-depleted T cells, or PBMCs; the material itself was cDNA or gDNA.

The junction had 6 bases not matched to a gene; V was cut back by 2 bases and J by 2 bases. Germline V CDR1 and CDR2: SGHTA, FQGNSA. This CDR3 region has 15 residues. Original processing methods: Nucleated cell counts were estimated from reference gene primer amplification. TCRdb's table, derived via immunoSEQ multiplex PCR, lists solely in-frame clones and lacks some. The V and J calls and clone size come from that table; D and trimming were worked out from the DNA. In the table there are around 150,000 clones, 80% to 90% of which are singletons. V usage is TRBV7-2 and J usage is TRBJ2-7; TRBD2 agrees at 7 bases. The clonotype comes from a man aged 65-85 years with acute or convalescent COVID-19. The sequencing input was peripheral blood. DNA of the CDR3: TGTGCCAGCAGCTTACCGGGGGGAGGGCCCTACGAGCAGTACTTC. This encodes CASSLPGGGPYEQYF.